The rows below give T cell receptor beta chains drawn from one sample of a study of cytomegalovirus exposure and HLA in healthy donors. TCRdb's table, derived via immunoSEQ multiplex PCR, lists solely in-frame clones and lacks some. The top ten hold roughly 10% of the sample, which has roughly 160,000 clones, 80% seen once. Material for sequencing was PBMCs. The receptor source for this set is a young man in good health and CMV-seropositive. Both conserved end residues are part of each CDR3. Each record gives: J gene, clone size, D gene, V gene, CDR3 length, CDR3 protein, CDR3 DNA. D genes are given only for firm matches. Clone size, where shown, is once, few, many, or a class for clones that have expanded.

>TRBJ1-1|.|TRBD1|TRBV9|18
CASSNTRDRAYLNTEAFF
TGTGCCAGCAGCAACACCCGGGACAGGGCCTATCTGAACACTGAAGCTTTCTTT
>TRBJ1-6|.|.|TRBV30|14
CAWSGGQNNSPLHF
TGTGCCTGGAGTGGAGGTCAGAATAATTCACCCCTCCACTTT
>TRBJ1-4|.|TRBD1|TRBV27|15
CASSRTGNRGEKLFF
TGTGCCAGCAGCAGGACAGGGAATAGGGGCGAAAAACTGTTTTTT
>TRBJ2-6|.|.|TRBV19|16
CASSSRQSSGANVLTF
TGTGCCAGTAGTTCCCGACAGAGCTCTGGGGCCAACGTCCTGACTTTC
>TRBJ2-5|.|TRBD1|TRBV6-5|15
CASRPVQGVWETQYF
TGTGCCAGCAGACCCGTCCAGGGGGTATGGGAGACCCAGTACTTC
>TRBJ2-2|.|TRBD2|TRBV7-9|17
CASSLLATSGSHRELFF
TGTGCCAGCAGCTTATTGGCAACTAGCGGGAGCCATCGGGAGCTGTTTTTT
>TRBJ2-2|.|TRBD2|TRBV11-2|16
CASSLVAGGSAGELFF
TGTGCCAGCAGCTTAGTGGCGGGAGGGTCGGCCGGGGAGCTGTTTTTT
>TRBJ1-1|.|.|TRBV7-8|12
CASSLGLTEAFF
TGTGCCAGCAGCTTAGGACTCACTGAAGCTTTCTTT
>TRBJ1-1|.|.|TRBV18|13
CASSPDRRTEAFF
TGTGCCAGCTCACCTGACCGGAGGACTGAAGCTTTCTTT
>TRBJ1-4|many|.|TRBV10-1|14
CASSSPRGLEKLFF
TGCGCCAGCAGCTCCCCCAGGGGCCTAGAAAAACTGTTTTTT
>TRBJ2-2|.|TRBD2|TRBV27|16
CASSSSLAGWAGELFF
TGTGCCAGCAGTTCCTCCTTAGCGGGGTGGGCCGGGGAGCTGTTTTTT
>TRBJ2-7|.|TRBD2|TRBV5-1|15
CASSLLPSGSYEQYF
TGCGCCAGCAGCCTCCTCCCCAGCGGGAGTTACGAGCAGTACTTC
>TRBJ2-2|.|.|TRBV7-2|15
CASSPGVPNTGELFF
TGTGCCAGCAGCCCAGGGGTCCCGAACACCGGGGAGCTGTTTTTT
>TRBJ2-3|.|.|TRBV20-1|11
CSASQTDTQYF
TGCAGTGCTAGCCAAACAGATACGCAGTATTTT
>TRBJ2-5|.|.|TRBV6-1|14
CASSEMGARETQYF
TGTGCCAGCAGTGAAATGGGGGCTCGGGAGACCCAGTACTTC
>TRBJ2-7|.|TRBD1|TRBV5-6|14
CASSLGTGFYEQYF
TGTGCCAGCAGCTTGGGGACAGGGTTCTACGAGCAGTACTTC
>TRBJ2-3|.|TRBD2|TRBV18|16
CASSPLRLAGTDTQYF
TGTGCCAGCTCACCACTTCGACTAGCGGGCACAGATACGCAGTATTTT
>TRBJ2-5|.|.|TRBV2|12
CASRQEGETQYF
TGTGCCAGCAGACAGGAGGGAGAGACCCAGTACTTC
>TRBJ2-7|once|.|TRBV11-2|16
CASSLLTDGSSYEQYF
TGTGCCAGCAGCTTACTTACAGATGGAAGCTCCTACGAGCAGTACTTC
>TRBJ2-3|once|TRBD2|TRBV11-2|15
CASTLGLAGTDTQYF
TGTGCCAGCACCCTGGGACTAGCGGGCACAGATACGCAGTATTTT
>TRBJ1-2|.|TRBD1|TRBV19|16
CASRTSMGQGDYGYTF
TGTGCCAGTAGGACCTCGATGGGACAGGGGGACTATGGCTACACCTTC
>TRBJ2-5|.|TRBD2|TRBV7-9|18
CASSLVQGLAGGQETQYF
TGTGCCAGCAGCTTAGTTCAAGGACTAGCGGGGGGACAAGAGACCCAGTACTTC
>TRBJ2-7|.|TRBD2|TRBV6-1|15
CASRPWEGSSYEQYF
TGTGCCAGCAGACCCTGGGAGGGCAGCTCCTACGAGCAGTACTTC
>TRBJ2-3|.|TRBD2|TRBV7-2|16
CASSLGSSGGTDTQYF
TGTGCCAGCAGCTTAGGGAGTAGCGGGGGGACAGATACGCAGTATTTT
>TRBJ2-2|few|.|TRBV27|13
CASSLYSTGELFF
TGTGCCAGCAGTTTATATAGCACCGGGGAGCTGTTTTTT
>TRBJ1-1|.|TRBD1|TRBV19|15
CASLPGQGWDTEAFF
TGTGCCAGTTTGCCGGGACAGGGGTGGGACACTGAAGCTTTCTTT
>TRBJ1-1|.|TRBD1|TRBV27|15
CASRPVGQGTTEAFF
TGTGCCAGCAGGCCTGTCGGACAGGGTACCACTGAAGCTTTCTTT
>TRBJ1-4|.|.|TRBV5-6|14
CASSFLQSNEKLFF
TGTGCCAGCAGCTTTCTACAGAGTAATGAAAAACTGTTTTTT
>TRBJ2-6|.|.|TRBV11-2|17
CASSLLSRGAGANVLTF
TGTGCCAGCAGCTTGCTATCCAGGGGCGCTGGGGCCAACGTCCTGACTTTC
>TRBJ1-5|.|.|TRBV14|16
CASSQRATGSNQPQHF
TGTGCCAGCAGCCAACGAGCCACAGGGTCAAACCAGCCCCAGCATTTT
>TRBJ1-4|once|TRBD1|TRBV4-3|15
CASSTRQGDWEKLFF
TGCGCCAGCAGCACCAGACAGGGCGACTGGGAAAAACTGTTTTTT
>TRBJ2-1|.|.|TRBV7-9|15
CASRAGSSSYNEQLF
TGTGCCAGCAGGGCCGGGAGCAGCTCCTACAATGAGCAGCTCTTC
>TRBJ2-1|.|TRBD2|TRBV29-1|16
CSVEDVREGRINEQFF
TGCAGCGTTGAAGATGTTCGGGAGGGTCGCATCAATGAGCAGTTCTTC
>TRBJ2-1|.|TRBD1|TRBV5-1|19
CASSWTGGENSGSFYEQFF
TGCGCCAGCAGCTGGACAGGGGGCGAAAATAGCGGGAGTTTCTATGAGCAGTTCTTC
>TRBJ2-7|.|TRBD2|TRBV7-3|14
CASSVLAVGYEQYF
TGTGCCAGCAGCGTACTAGCGGTGGGATACGAGCAGTACTTC
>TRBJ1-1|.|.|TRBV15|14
CATSLITGNTEAFF
TGTGCCACCAGCTTAATAACAGGGAACACTGAAGCTTTCTTT
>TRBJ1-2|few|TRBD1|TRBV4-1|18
CASSRDRDRGVGYYGYTF
TGCGCCAGCAGCCGAGACCGGGACAGGGGTGTTGGGTATTATGGCTACACCTTC
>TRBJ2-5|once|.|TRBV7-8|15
CASSFGWGETGTQYF
TGTGCCAGCAGCTTCGGCTGGGGGGAAACAGGGACCCAGTACTTC
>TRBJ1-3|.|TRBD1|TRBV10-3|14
CALRQGAAGNTIYF
TGTGCCCTAAGACAGGGGGCAGCTGGAAACACCATATATTTT
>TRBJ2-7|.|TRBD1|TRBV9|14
CASSVEGQAYEQYF
TGTGCCAGCAGCGTAGAGGGACAGGCCTACGAGCAGTACTTC
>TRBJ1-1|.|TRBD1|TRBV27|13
CASSFRQGLEAFF
TGTGCCAGCAGTTTTCGACAGGGTCTTGAAGCTTTCTTT
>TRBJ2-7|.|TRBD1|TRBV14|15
CASSPPGQGPYEQYF
TGTGCCAGCAGCCCACCGGGACAGGGACCCTACGAGCAGTACTTC
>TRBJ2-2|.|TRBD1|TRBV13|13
CASKWTGAGELFF
TGTGCCAGCAAATGGACAGGGGCCGGGGAGCTGTTTTTT
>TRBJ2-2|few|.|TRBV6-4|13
CASSKGPTGELFF
TGTGCCAGCAGTAAGGGGCCAACCGGGGAGCTGTTTTTT
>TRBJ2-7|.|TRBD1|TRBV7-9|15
CSSSSSGDSSYEQYF
TGTTCCAGCAGCTCCTCAGGGGACAGCTCCTACGAGCAGTACTTC
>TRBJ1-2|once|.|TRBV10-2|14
CASSELRSGGGYTF
TGCGCCAGCAGTGAGTTGCGGAGCGGGGGTGGCTACACCTTC
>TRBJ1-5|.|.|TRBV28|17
CASSSPWGGPDDQPQHF
TGTGCCAGCAGTTCCCCTTGGGGGGGGCCTGATGATCAGCCCCAGCATTTT
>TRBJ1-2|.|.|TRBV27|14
CASSSSGTEHGYTF
.
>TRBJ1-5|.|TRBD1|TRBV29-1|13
CSVRDRAYQPQHF
TGCAGCGTGAGGGACAGGGCCTATCAGCCCCAGCATTTT
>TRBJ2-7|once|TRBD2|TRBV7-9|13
CASSRTAGDEQYF
TGTGCCAGCAGCCGAACTGCGGGGGACGAGCAGTACTTC
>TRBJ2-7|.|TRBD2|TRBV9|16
CASSATLLAPNSEQYF
TGTGCCAGCAGCGCGACCCTACTAGCGCCCAACTCCGAGCAGTACTTC
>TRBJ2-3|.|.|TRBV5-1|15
CASSLAGAGSDTQYF
TGCGCCAGCAGCTTGGCCGGAGCGGGCTCAGATACGCAGTATTTT
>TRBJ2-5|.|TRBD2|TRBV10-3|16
CAISETLAGGVETQYF
TGTGCCATCAGTGAAACTCTAGCGGGAGGGGTGGAGACCCAGTACTTC
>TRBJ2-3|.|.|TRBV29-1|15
CSVEVGGLNTDTQYF
TGCAGCGTTGAAGTAGGCGGACTAAACACAGATACGCAGTATTTT
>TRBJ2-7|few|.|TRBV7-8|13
CASSLGRSPEQYF
TGTGCCAGCAGCTTAGGACGGAGCCCCGAGCAGTACTTC
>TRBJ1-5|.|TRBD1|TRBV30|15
CAWSLGQGTIGPQHF
TGTGCCTGGAGTCTGGGACAGGGGACGATTGGGCCCCAGCATTTT
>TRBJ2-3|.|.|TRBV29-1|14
CSVTPTASTDTQYF
TGCAGCGTTACGCCGACAGCTAGCACAGATACGCAGTATTTT
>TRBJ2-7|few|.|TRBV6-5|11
CASRAGYEQYF
TGTGCCAGCAGGGCTGGCTACGAGCAGTACTTC
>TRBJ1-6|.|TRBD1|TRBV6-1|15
CAGQQGASINSPLHF
TGTGCCGGACAACAGGGGGCATCGATTAATTCACCCCTCCACTTT